This T cell receptor (beta chain) was sequenced in a study of T cells in Graves' hyperthyroidism and ophthalmopathy (dated by TCRdb to between 2018 and 2021). In the study overall: Peripheral blood was sampled at the time of initial diagnosis, prior to any treatment. An independent validation cohort of under 20 hyperthyroidism patients and about 16 patients who later progressed to ophthalmopathy tested prospective prediction of ophthalmopathy. The study also compared thyroid tissue and blood T-cell repertoires from a handful of Graves' hyperthyroidism patients. The roughly 91 discovery patients were randomly divided into training and test sets at a 7:3 ratio. To identify TCR V-J signatures that set the groups apart, the researchers used a discovery cohort of 90 to 100 patients, made up of 40 to 45 with Graves' ophthalmopathy and around 58 with stable Graves' hyperthyroidism. The paper describes TCR Vbeta CDR3 sequencing of 120 to 150 peripheral blood samples, made up of 43 ophthalmopathy patients, more than 70 hyperthyroidism patients and 17 progressor patients. Following sampling, methimazole starting at 30 mg daily was given to hyperthyroidism patients, and high-dose intravenous methylprednisolone was given to ophthalmopathy patients.

A patient counted as having stable Graves' hyperthyroidism if no progression to ophthalmopathy occurred over 18 months of follow-up. The hyperthyroidism patients were between 18 and 65 years old and newly diagnosed, with a disease duration of less than 2 months. Any patient with an uncontrolled infection, another autoimmune disease, pregnancy or lactation was excluded. Clinical symptoms, serum thyroxine and TRAb, thyroid ultrasound, and orbital computed tomography formed the basis for the diagnoses. PBMCs were isolated from approximately 10 ml of fresh peripheral blood by Ficoll-Paque density gradient centrifugation. Total RNA was extracted using Trizol reagent, and RNA quality was assessed on an Agilent 2100 Bioanalyzer. This clonotype was recorded at least ten times. This clone's antigen is unknown. Within one base of it there is no much larger clone, and no base qualities were kept. Broad study findings and their caveats: Sample size was not statistically predetermined, and investigators were not blinded to group allocation. During validation, the model predicted progression to ophthalmopathy a median of around six months ahead of onset, with 60% to 71% sensitivity and 72.22% specificity. A 13 V-J signature model separated ophthalmopathy from stable hyperthyroidism, with approximately 87% sensitivity and about 81% specificity in cross-validation and 80%/75% in testing. Most expanded thyroid clonotypes (frequency above 0.001) were also detected in blood, suggesting blood repertoires may reflect thyroid immune responses.

Amplification of TCR beta CDR3 regions was carried out from RNA transcripts. The TCR CDR3 was subjected to a first round of RT-PCR using the HTBI primer set and the Qiagen OneStep RT-PCR kit. Libraries were constructed in a second round of multiplex PCR, after which size selection and purification were carried out. Paired-end sequencing of the libraries was performed with 100 bp reads on an Illumina HiSeq2000. Processing in the source paper ran as follows. SOAPnuke was used to process the raw data, removing reads that contained adapters or uncalled bases, had a mean Phred below 15, or lacked an exact match to the constant primer or identifier. High-quality paired reads were merged with COPE v1.2.5, and unique nucleotide sequences were defined as clonotypes. MiTCR v1.1 was used to align clonotypes to the IMGT TRBV, TRBD and TRBJ reference segments. The analysis included only V-J combinations with a frequency above 0.0001, which together covered about 99% of the repertoires. The TCS score was defined as F50 (clonal expansion) divided by E x V (chaos), with BLOSUM62-based TCRdist calculated between CDR3 peptides within each V-J. Welch's t-statistics and random forest reduced roughly 530 V-J features to 10 to 15, which were used in a naive Bayes classifier (R e1071). The public reads were quality trimmed at Q25 with fastp and then assembled into clones with MiXCR by TCRdb, keeping productive beta chains. Each record represents a unique CDR3 protein, reported with the most common genes and DNA among its rows. The V and J calls here are based on TCRdb, not the publication. In this sample the table shows 600,000 or so distinct CDR3 sequences, 15% to 20% of which occur a single time. 3.8% of the sample is in the top ten clones.

The CDR3 numbers 16 residues from cysteine through phenylalanine. The sequence is cut down to CDR3 DNA, 48 bases in frame from base 1. Trimming leaves V shorter by 2 bases and J shorter by 1 base, with the junction holding 5 bases beyond the gene matches. The CDR1 and CDR2 encoded by the germline V gene are MDHEN and SYDVKM. The sample was blood. The TCR comes from a woman aged 25 to 39 with Graves' hyperthyroidism. Recombination linked TRBV28 to TRBJ2-4; the central 7 bases match TRBD2. The DNA sequence is TGTGCCAGCAGTTTACCAATGACTAGCGCCAAAAACATTCAGTACTTC. Its protein is CASSLPMTSAKNIQYF.